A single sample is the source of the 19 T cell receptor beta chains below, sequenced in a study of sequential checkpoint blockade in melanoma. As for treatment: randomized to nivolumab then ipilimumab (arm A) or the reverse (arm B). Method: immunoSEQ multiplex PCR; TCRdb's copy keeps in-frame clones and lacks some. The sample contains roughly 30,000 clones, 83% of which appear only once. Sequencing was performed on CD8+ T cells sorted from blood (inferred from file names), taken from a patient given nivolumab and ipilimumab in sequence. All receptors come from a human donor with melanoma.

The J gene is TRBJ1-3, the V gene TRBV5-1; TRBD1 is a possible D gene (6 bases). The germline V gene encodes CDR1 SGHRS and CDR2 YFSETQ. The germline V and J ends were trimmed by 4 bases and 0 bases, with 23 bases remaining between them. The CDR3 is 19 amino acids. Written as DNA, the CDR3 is TGCGCCAGCAGCCAGACAGGACCTGAACTTACGAACTCTGGAAACACCATATATTTT. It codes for CASSQTGPELTNSGNTIYF.

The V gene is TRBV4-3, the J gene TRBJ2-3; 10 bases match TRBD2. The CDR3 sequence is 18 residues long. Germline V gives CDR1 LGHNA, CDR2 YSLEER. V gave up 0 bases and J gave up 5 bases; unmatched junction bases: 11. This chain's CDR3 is CASSQERAASGSQDTQYF. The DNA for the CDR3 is TGCGCCAGCAGCCAAGAAAGGGCGGCTAGCGGGAGTCAAGATACGCAGTATTTT.

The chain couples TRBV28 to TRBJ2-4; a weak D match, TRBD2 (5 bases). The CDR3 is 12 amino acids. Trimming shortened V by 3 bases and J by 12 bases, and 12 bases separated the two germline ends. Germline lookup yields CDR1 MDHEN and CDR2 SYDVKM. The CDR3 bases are TGTGCCAGCAGTTTTGGAGCGGCGGATCAGTACTTC. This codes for CASSFGAADQYF.

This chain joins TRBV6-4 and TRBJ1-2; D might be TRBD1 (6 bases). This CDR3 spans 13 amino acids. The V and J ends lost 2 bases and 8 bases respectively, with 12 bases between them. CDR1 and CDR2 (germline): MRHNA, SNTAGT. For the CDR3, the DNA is TGTGCCAGCAGTGACGGGGGCGCTTGGGGCTACACCTTC. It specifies CASSDGGAWGYTF.

In DNA form, the CDR3 reads TGTGCCAGCAGCCTCCTGGACTCGGCCCATAATTCACCCCTCCACTTT. Its translation: CASSLLDSAHNSPLHF. This chain uses TRBV14 with TRBJ1-6, with D unresolved. Per the germline V gene, CDR1 is SGHDN and CDR2 is FVKESK. V was shortened by 4 bases and J by 5 bases, with 15 bases between the two germline ends. The CDR3 sequence is 16 residues long.

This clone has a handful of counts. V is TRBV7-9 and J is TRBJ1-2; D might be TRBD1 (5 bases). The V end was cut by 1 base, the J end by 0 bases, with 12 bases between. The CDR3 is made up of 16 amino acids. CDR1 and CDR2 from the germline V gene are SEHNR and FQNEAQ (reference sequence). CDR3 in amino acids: CASSLDKGISNYGYTF. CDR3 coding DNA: TGTGCCAGCAGCTTAGATAAGGGGATATCTAACTATGGCTACACCTTC.

The CDR3 coding sequence is TGTGCCAGCAGCTTAGGGTCCTTGCTAGCCGGTGAGCAGTACTTC. This translates into CASSLGSLLAGEQYF. V is TRBV7-9 and J is TRBJ2-7, with a weak D call TRBD2 (5 bases). The CDR3 totals 15 residues. The V gene lost 1 base and the J gene lost 7 bases, with 17 bases spanning the gap. Germline V gives CDR1 SEHNR, CDR2 FQNEAQ (reference sequence).

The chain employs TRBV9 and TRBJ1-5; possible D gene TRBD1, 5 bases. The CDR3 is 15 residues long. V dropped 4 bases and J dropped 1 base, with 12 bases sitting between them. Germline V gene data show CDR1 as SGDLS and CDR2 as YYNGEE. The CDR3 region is CASSPGGGSNQPQHF. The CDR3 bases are TGTGCCAGCAGCCCGGGGGGGGGAAGCAATCAGCCCCAGCATTTT.

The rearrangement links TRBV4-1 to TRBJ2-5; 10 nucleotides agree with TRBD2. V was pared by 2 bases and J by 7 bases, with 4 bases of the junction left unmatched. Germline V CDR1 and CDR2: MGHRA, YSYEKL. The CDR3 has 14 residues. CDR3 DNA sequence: TGCGCCAGCAGCCAACGGACTAGCGGCGTGACCCAGTACTTC. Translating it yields CASSQRTSGVTQYF.

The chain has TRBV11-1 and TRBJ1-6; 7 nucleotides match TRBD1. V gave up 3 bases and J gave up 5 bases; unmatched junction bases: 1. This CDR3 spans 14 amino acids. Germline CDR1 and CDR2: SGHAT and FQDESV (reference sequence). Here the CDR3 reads CASSFRGNNSPLHF. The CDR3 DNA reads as TGTGCCAGCAGCTTCAGGGGGAATAATTCACCCCTCCACTTT.

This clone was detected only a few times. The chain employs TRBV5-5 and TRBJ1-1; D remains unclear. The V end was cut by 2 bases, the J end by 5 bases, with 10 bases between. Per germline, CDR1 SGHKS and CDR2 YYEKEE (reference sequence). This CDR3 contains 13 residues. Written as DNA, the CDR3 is TGTGCCAGCAGCTTTCTTATCGGGACTGAAGCTTTCTTT. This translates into CASSFLIGTEAFF.

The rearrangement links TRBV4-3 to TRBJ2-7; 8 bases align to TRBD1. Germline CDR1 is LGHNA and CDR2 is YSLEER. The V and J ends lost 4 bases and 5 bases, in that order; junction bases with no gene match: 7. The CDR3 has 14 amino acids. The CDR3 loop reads CASSPDRGEDEQYF. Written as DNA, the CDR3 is TGCGCCAGCAGCCCTGACAGGGGTGAGGACGAGCAGTACTTC.

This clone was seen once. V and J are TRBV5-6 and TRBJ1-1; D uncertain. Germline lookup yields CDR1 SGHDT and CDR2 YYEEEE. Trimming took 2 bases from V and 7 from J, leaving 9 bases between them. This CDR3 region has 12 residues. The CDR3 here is CASSLPPVEAFF. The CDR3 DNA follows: TGTGCCAGCAGCTTACCCCCAGTTGAAGCTTTCTTT.

CDR3 bases: TGTGCCAGCTTCGGGGGAGGCGAGCAGTTCTTC. Translating it yields CASFGGGEQFF. The chain combines TRBV5-6 with TRBJ2-1; D may be TRBD2 (6 bases). V dropped 7 bases and J dropped 10 bases, with 12 bases sitting between them. Germline loops: CDR1 SGHDT, CDR2 YYEEEE. The CDR3 spans 11 residues. The full variable domain, in which reference TRBV5-6 and TRBJ2-1 provide the parts outside the CDR3, is DAGVTQSPTHLIKTRGQQVTLRCSPKSGHDTVSWYQQALGQGPQFIFQYYEEEERQRGNFPDRFSGHQFPNYSSELNVNALLLGDSALYLCASFGGGEQFFGPGTRLTVL.

The CDR3 region is CASSLGDISYEQYF. The CDR3 DNA reads TGTGCCAGCAGCTTGGGGGACATATCCTACGAGCAGTACTTC. This rearrangement joins TRBV7-9 to TRBJ2-7; maybe TRBD1 (6 bases). This CDR3 is built from 14 residues. Germline V gene lookup returns CDR1 SEHNR and CDR2 FQNEAQ (reference sequence). Trimming shortened V by 3 bases and J by 1 base, and 10 bases separated the two germline ends.

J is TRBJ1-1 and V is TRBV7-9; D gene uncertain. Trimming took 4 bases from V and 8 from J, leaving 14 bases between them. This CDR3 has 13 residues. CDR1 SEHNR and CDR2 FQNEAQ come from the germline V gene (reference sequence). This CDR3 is CASSSHSGLEAFF. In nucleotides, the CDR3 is TGTGCCAGCAGCTCCCACAGCGGCCTCGAAGCTTTCTTT.

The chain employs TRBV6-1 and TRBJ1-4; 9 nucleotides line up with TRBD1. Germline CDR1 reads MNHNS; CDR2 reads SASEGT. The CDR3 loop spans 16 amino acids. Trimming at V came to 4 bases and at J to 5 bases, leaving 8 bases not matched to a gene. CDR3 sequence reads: CASSVQPGQGNEKLFF. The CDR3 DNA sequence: TGTGCCAGCAGTGTTCAACCGGGACAGGGAAATGAAAAACTGTTTTTT.

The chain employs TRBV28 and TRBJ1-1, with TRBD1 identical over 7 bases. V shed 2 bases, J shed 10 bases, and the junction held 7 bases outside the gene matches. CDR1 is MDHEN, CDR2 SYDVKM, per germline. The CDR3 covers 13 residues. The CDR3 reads CASSLLDRAVAFF. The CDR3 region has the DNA TGTGCCAGCAGTTTACTAGACAGGGCAGTAGCTTTCTTT.

The CDR3 loop reads CASRTGFYEQYF. CDR3 sequence (DNA): TGTGCCAGCAGGACAGGGTTCTACGAGCAGTACTTC. The chain carries TRBV27 and TRBJ2-7, with 7 bases that match TRBD1. The CDR3 runs to 12 residues. Unmatched junction bases numbered 2, after V lost 6 bases and J lost 3 bases. Germline CDR1 reads MNHEY; CDR2 reads SMNVEV (reference sequence).